The 21 T cell receptor beta chains presented below share a single source sample, sequenced in a study of PD-1 blockade in classical Hodgkin lymphoma (dated by TCRdb to the early 2020s). Library preparation employed the immunoSEQ multiplex PCR assay. This immuneACCESS table, as held by TCRdb, lists in-frame sequences with V and J called but not all clones. Of the missing ones, under half trace to an unresolved V gene in checked studies; the others have no known cause. This sample holds 100,000 or so clones; more than 70% were observed only once. The top ten constitute roughly 19% of the sample. Reading the label with the study, this specimen's time point is: cycle 4 day 1 (C4D1), after 6 weeks of nivolumab. All trial patients had relapsed after autologous stem cell transplantation, with cohorts A, B and C differing in prior brentuximab vedotin exposure. The material was peripheral blood mononuclear cells (PBMCs), obtained before the fourth cycle of nivolumab. The origin of the receptors is a human donor with classical Hodgkin lymphoma.

The V gene is TRBV6-5, the J gene TRBJ1-1; 7 bases agree with TRBD1. Germline V lookup: CDR1 MNHEY, CDR2 SVGAGI. This CDR3 has 13 amino acids. Losses at the gene ends were 3 bases for V and 6 bases for J; bases not matched to a gene: 4. As DNA, the CDR3 is TGTGCCAGCAGTTATATAGGGGGCCCTGAAGCTTTCTTT. Translated, it gives CASSYIGGPEAFF.

V usage is TRBV9 and J usage is TRBJ2-1; 7 bases line up with TRBD2. CDR1 is SGDLS, CDR2 YYNGEE, per germline. The CDR3 totals 14 residues. With V trimmed by 1 base and J by 6 bases, 4 bases remained unmatched. The CDR3 DNA follows: TGTGCCAGCAGCGTATTTGCTAGCGGCAATGAGCAGTTCTTC. The encoded protein is CASSVFASGNEQFF.

CDR3 in amino acids: CASSLTGKQFF. The CDR3 DNA sequence: TGTGCCAGCAGCTTAACCGGGAAGCAGTTCTTC. V usage is TRBV7-9 and J usage is TRBJ2-1, with TRBD2 as a possible D gene (5 bases). Looked up from germline, CDR1 is SEHNR and CDR2 is FQNEAQ (reference sequence). The ends were cut back, 2 bases at V and 11 bases at J, with 7 bases in the middle. The CDR3 extends over 11 amino acids.

DNA of the CDR3: TGTGCCAGCAGCTTACCGGTTCAAAGCTCCTACGAGCAGTACTTC. Translated, it gives CASSLPVQSSYEQYF. The V gene is TRBV7-9, the J gene TRBJ2-7; D is undetermined. Trimming left V 2 bases short and J 0 bases short, with 11 bases between. The CDR3 extends over 15 amino acids. Germline lookup yields CDR1 SEHNR and CDR2 FQNEAQ (reference sequence).

The chain employs TRBV29-1 and TRBJ2-1, with TRBD1 identical over 9 bases. Germline CDR1 reads SQVTM; CDR2 reads ANQGSEA. The CDR3 runs to 13 residues. V shed 8 bases, J shed 5 bases, and the junction held 7 bases outside the gene matches. The CDR3 DNA is TGCAGCTTCAGGGACAGGGAAGACAATGAGCAGTTCTTC. Protein sequence: CSFRDREDNEQFF.

The chain carries TRBV5-6 and TRBJ1-6; unclear D gene. The CDR3 spans 14 residues. Between the trimmed V and J ends, which lost 1 base and 13 bases, there was a span of 15 bases. Germline CDR1 is SGHDT and CDR2 is YYEEEE. CDR3 loop: CASSLWIQPSPLHF. CDR3 bases: TGTGCCAGCAGCTTGTGGATCCAGCCCAGTCCCCTCCACTTT.

The table lists this clone with a count of one. The chain combines TRBV4-3 with TRBJ2-1, with 8 bases identical to TRBD2. Germline V gene sequence: CDR1 LGHNA, CDR2 YSLEER. With V trimmed by 0 bases and J by 10 bases, 11 bases remained unmatched. The CDR3 is 16 residues long. CDR3 loop: CASSQEFGRAKWEQFF. The CDR3 DNA follows: TGCGCCAGCAGCCAAGAATTCGGGAGGGCCAAATGGGAGCAGTTCTTC.

The chain couples TRBV28 to TRBJ1-4, with a weak D call TRBD1 (5 bases). V lost 2 bases and J lost 6, with 10 bases in between. The CDR3 consists of 14 residues. CDR1 and CDR2 from the germline V gene are MDHEN and SYDVKM. The CDR3, as DNA: TGTGCCAGCAGTTTAGAAGGGGTGGATGAAAAACTGTTTTTT. Translating gives CASSLEGVDEKLFF.

The rearrangement links TRBV5-1 to TRBJ2-7, with 8 nucleotides matching TRBD2. Germline V CDR1 and CDR2: SGHRS, YFSETQ. V was pared by 5 bases and J by 3 bases, with 4 bases of the junction left unmatched. The CDR3 contains 13 residues. The CDR3 bases are TGCGCCAGCAGACTAGCGGCAAGCTACGAGCAGTACTTC. This gives the protein CASRLAASYEQYF.

V is TRBV10-1 and J is TRBJ2-7; 9 bases line up with TRBD1. Germline values: CDR1 WNHNN, CDR2 SYGVQD (reference sequence). The junction had 3 bases not matched to a gene; V was cut back by 2 bases and J by 4 bases. The CDR3 covers 14 residues. CDR3 amino acids: CASSEVTGGYEQYF. CDR3 bases: TGCGCCAGCAGTGAGGTGACAGGGGGATACGAGCAGTACTTC.

The chain carries TRBV7-7 and TRBJ2-2; 7 bases line up with TRBD1. Germline values: CDR1 SSHAT, CDR2 FNYEAQ (reference sequence). The CDR3 loop spans 16 amino acids. CDR3 nucleotide sequence: TGTGCTACGGATTTAATAAGGGGGCTCCCCACCGGGGAGCTGTTTTTT. Its translation: CATDLIRGLPTGELFF.

This chain joins TRBV5-1 and TRBJ2-2, with D possibly TRBD2 on 5 matching bases. Germline V CDR1 and CDR2: SGHRS, YFSETQ. The V gene lost 3 bases and the J gene lost 3 bases, with 18 bases spanning the gap. This CDR3 comprises 17 residues. The CDR3 DNA sequence: TGCGCCAGCAGCTCACTGAGCGGCCCGTGGGACACCGGGGAGCTGTTTTTT. Residues: CASSSLSGPWDTGELFF.

V gene TRBV5-1 combines with J gene TRBJ1-2; D is unclear. CDR3 size: 15 residues. Germline V gene data show CDR1 as SGHRS and CDR2 as YFSETQ. V was clipped by 4 bases and J by 2 bases, with 15 bases between them. CDR3 sequence (DNA): TGCGCCAGCAGCCCCAGGACGTCGAGCAACTATGGCTACACCTTC. This codes for CASSPRTSSNYGYTF.

This chain connects TRBV5-8 to TRBJ2-7; D call uncertain. The CDR3 extends over 11 amino acids. V was clipped by 2 bases and J by 9 bases, with 9 bases between them. CDR1 and CDR2 (germline): SGHTS, YDEGEE. CDR3 coding DNA: TGTGCCAGCAGCTTAAAAGTAAGGCAGTACTTC. It encodes CASSLKVRQYF.

This chain connects TRBV21-1 to TRBJ2-1; the table's D call, TRBD2, has no DNA check behind it. TRBV21-1 is a documented pseudogene. The CDR3 sequence is 16 residues long. The CDR3 is CASIRTATSGYHEQFF. CDR3 in DNA: TGTGCCAGCATCAGGACCGCTACTAGCGGGTACCATGAGCAGTTCTTC.

The rearrangement links TRBV19 to TRBJ2-7; 10 bases are a match to TRBD1. Germline CDR1 and CDR2: LNHDA and SQIVND (reference sequence). The CDR3 spans 14 residues. V was pared by 6 bases and J by 6 bases, with 8 bases of the junction left unmatched. Here the CDR3 DNA reads TGTGCCAGTAGACCGGGACAGGGGTACGCCGAGCAGTACTTC. This encodes CASRPGQGYAEQYF. Filled out from reference TRBV19 and TRBJ2-7, the complete variable domain reads DGGITQSPKYLFRKEGQNVTLSCEQNLNHDAMYWYRQDPGQGLRLIYYSQIVNDFQKGDIAEGYSVSREKKESFPLTVTSAQKNPTAFYLCASRPGQGYAEQYFGPGTRLTVT.

The CDR3 nucleotides read TGTGCCAGTAGTACGGAGGGAGGGGCAACCGGGGAGCTGTTTTTT. This translates into CASSTEGGATGELFF. V usage is TRBV19 and J usage is TRBJ2-2; 7 nucleotides align to TRBD2. Trimming removed 4 bases from V and 5 bases from J; junction bases left unmatched: 7. CDR3 length: 15 residues. Germline-derived CDR1 and CDR2 are LNHDA and SQIVND (reference sequence).

This chain uses TRBV20-1 with TRBJ2-1; D unclear. In germline, CDR1 is DFQATT, CDR2 SNEGSKA (reference sequence). CDR3 length: 11 residues. Trimming took 0 bases from V and 4 from J, leaving 1 base between them. The CDR3 spells CSARDYNEQFF. DNA for the CDR3: TGCAGTGCTAGAGATTACAATGAGCAGTTCTTC.

DNA for the CDR3: TGTGCCAGCTCACGCGGACAGGGGGAGGCGTACGAGCAGTACTTC. This gives the protein CASSRGQGEAYEQYF. The chain carries TRBV18 and TRBJ2-7; 10 bases map to TRBD1. CDR3 length: 15 residues. Germline loops: CDR1 KGHSH, CDR2 LQKENI. After removal of 4 bases from V and 4 bases from J, the junction contained 7 bases not matched to a gene. Full variable domain (outside the CDR3, taken from reference TRBV18 and TRBJ2-7): NAGVMQNPRHLVRRRGQEARLRCSPMKGHSHVYWYRQLPEEGLKFMVYLQKENIIDESGMPKERFSAEFPKEGPSILRIQQVVRGDSAAYFCASSRGQGEAYEQYFGPGTRLTVT.

V and J are TRBV7-8 and TRBJ1-1; D is unclear. This CDR3 is built from 11 residues. V dropped 5 bases and J dropped 4 bases, with 5 bases sitting between them. Germline assignment: CDR1 SGHVS and CDR2 FQNEAQ. In DNA, the CDR3 is TGTGCCAGCAGCCCGACCACTGAAGCTTTCTTT. Protein: CASSPTTEAFF.

The V gene is TRBV30, the J gene TRBJ2-3; the D is unclear. This CDR3 spans 11 amino acids. V was shortened by 6 bases and J by 1 base, with 5 bases between the two germline ends. Germline CDR1 is GTSNPN and CDR2 is SVGIG (reference sequence). CDR3 DNA sequence: TGTGCCTGCAGCGGCACAGATACGCAGTATTTT. Encoded protein: CACSGTDTQYF.